These T cell receptor beta chains were read from a single sample in a study of shared clonotypes between healthy human individuals. Libraries were prepared by immunoSEQ multiplex PCR; TCRdb keeps only in-frame clonotypes and omits some of them. This table has 2 million to 3 million clones, over 85% appearing once. Source material: naive CD4+ T cells from PBMCs. All receptors derive from a man between 18 and 29 years old in good health. Some clones in this sample may be carry-over from other donors' samples. Each CDR3 is given with its conserved first and last residue. A D gene is named only where the DNA matches it firmly. A row's size may be missing; if present it is once, few, many or a size class.

TRBD1 TRBJ1-3 TRBV4-1 . TGCGCCAGCAGCCAGTACCGACAGGGTCAGGGAAACACCATATATTTT CASSQYRQGQGNTIYF
TRBD1 TRBJ2-7 TRBV7-9 . TGTGCCAGCAGCCCTTGGACAGGTATATACGAGCAGTACTTC CASSPWTGIYEQYF
TRBD2 TRBJ2-2 TRBV5-4 . TGTGCCAGCAGCTTGGACCTAGCGGGACGAACCGGGGAGCTGTTTTTT CASSLDLAGRTGELFF
. TRBJ2-1 TRBV18 . TGTGCCACTCAAAGCGGACTAAACAATGAGCAGTTCTTC CATQSGLNNEQFF
TRBD2 TRBJ2-1 TRBV7-9 . TGTGCCAGGGGGACTAGCGGGACCAATGAGCAGTTCTTC CARGTSGTNEQFF
. TRBJ2-5 TRBV7-3 once TGTGCCAGCAGCGCGGGACCGCGGGAGACCCAGTACTTC CASSAGPRETQYF
. TRBJ1-1 TRBV7-6 . TGTGCCAGCAGCCCCCAGGCCCGGGGGACTGAAGCTTTCTTT CASSPQARGTEAFF
TRBD2 TRBJ2-2 TRBV27 . TGTGCCAGCAGTTTATCGGTGAGGGAGGGGTGGGAGCTGTTTTTT CASSLSVREGWELFF
TRBD2 TRBJ2-5 TRBV4-3 . TGCGCCAGCAGCCTGATAGCGGGGCCCCAAGAGACCCAGTACTTC CASSLIAGPQETQYF
TRBD1 TRBJ2-5 TRBV5-1 . TGCGCCAGCAGCCGTTCCGGGACAGGGTTCGAGACCCAGTACTTC CASSRSGTGFETQYF
. TRBJ2-2 TRBV4-1 . TGCGCCAGCAGCCATGGGCTCCCCGGGGAGCTGTTTTTT CASSHGLPGELFF
. TRBJ1-1 TRBV27 . TGTGCCAGCAGTCCCACAGGGAGGGGGGCCACTGAAGCTTTCTTT CASSPTGRGATEAFF
TRBD1 TRBJ2-7 TRBV4-2 once TGTGCCAGCAGCCAAGAAGACAGGGCCTACGAGCAGTACTTC CASSQEDRAYEQYF
. TRBJ1-5 TRBV5-8 . TGTGCCAGCAGCTTAGGGGAAAGGAGCAATCAGCCCCAGCATTTT CASSLGERSNQPQHF
TRBD2 TRBJ2-3 TRBV12-5 . TGTGCTAGTGGTTTGGGAGCGGGAGGCACCGATACGCAGTATTTT CASGLGAGGTDTQYF
. TRBJ2-5 TRBV2 . TGTGCCAGCAGTGAAATGCGGGAGACCCAGTACTTC CASSEMRETQYF
. TRBJ1-1 TRBV5-1 . TGCGCCAGCAGCGTCACCCGCGGGGGTAGTACTGAAGCTTTCTTT CASSVTRGGSTEAFF
. TRBJ2-7 TRBV30 . TGTGCCTGTATTAACGGGAGTCACGAGCAGTACTTC CACINGSHEQYF
. TRBJ2-7 TRBV5-1 once TGCGCCAGCTCCCGGACGGAGTCCTACGAGCAGTACTTC CASSRTESYEQYF
. TRBJ1-2 TRBV30 . TGTGCCTGGAGTAGGGAGGGGGGCTACACCTTC CAWSREGGYTF
. TRBJ1-5 TRBV10-3 . TGTGCCATCAGCCAAGGACAGAGCAATCAGCCCCAGCATTTT CAISQGQSNQPQHF
. TRBJ1-5 TRBV28 . TGTGCCAGCAGTTTCCGGGATGGTATCAATCAGCCCCAGCATTTT CASSFRDGINQPQHF
TRBD2 TRBJ2-7 TRBV6-1 . TGTGCCAGCAGGGATATGACTAGCGCGGCCTACGAGCAGTACTTC CASRDMTSAAYEQYF
TRBD2 TRBJ2-3 TRBV28 . TGTGCCAGCAGTTCCACAAGGACTAGCGGGAGTATGGATACGCAGTATTTT CASSSTRTSGSMDTQYF
. TRBJ2-7 TRBV6-1 . TGTGCCAGCAGTGAAGGGGCAGGGCCCTCCTACGAGCAGTACTTC CASSEGAGPSYEQYF
. TRBJ1-5 TRBV7-2 . TGTGCCAGCAGCTTAGGTGGGGGCCTCAATCAGCCCCAGCATTTT CASSLGGGLNQPQHF
. TRBJ2-3 TRBV4-2 . TGTGCCAGCAGCCACGCAACAAGAGCAGATACGCAGTATTTT CASSHATRADTQYF
. TRBJ2-3 TRBV7-2 . TGTGCCAGCAGCTACATTACAGATACGCAGTATTTT CASSYITDTQYF
TRBD1 TRBJ1-2 TRBV10-3 . TGTGCCATCAGGATGGACAGGGAAGCCCACTACACCTTC CAIRMDREAHYTF
TRBD1 TRBJ1-4 TRBV6-5 . TGTGCCAGCAGGAACGACAGGGGGCCTGATGAAAAACTGTTTTTT CASRNDRGPDEKLFF
. TRBJ1-1 TRBV10-2 . TGCGCCAGCGGGGGGACGGTGAACACTGAAGCTTTCTTT CASGGTVNTEAFF
TRBD1 TRBJ1-2 TRBV7-9 . TGTGCCAGCAGTTGGACAGGGGGCGGCTATGGCTACACCTTC CASSWTGGGYGYTF
TRBD1 TRBJ1-2 TRBV9 once TGTGCCAGCAGCGCTCGACAGGGGCAAGGCTATGGCTACACCTTC CASSARQGQGYGYTF
TRBD1 TRBJ2-7 TRBV6-6 . TGTGCCAGCAGTGACTACAGGGGCTCCTACGAGCAGTACTTC CASSDYRGSYEQYF
. TRBJ2-1 TRBV6-5 . TGTGCCACCAGGGAGAACAATGAGCAGTTCTTC CATRENNEQFF
. TRBJ1-5 TRBV6-6 once TGTGCCAGCAGTGACAGGTCCAATCAGCCCCAGCATTTT CASSDRSNQPQHF
. TRBJ2-3 TRBV30 . TGTGCCTGGAGGGCCACAGATACGCAGTATTTT CAWRATDTQYF
TRBD2 TRBJ2-1 TRBV6-1 . TGTGCCAGCAGTGAAGGCTCTAGCGGGAGCTATGAGCAGTTCTTC CASSEGSSGSYEQFF
TRBD1 TRBJ1-2 TRBV7-2 . TGTGCCAGCAGCTCCGACAGGGGACGCTATGGCTACACCTTC CASSSDRGRYGYTF
TRBD1 TRBJ2-7 TRBV2 . TGTGCCAGCAGGGACAGGGGTGACTATCCCTACGAGCAGTACTTC CASRDRGDYPYEQYF